Listed here are 14 T cell receptor beta chains from one sample, sequenced in a study of T cell repertoires in cytomegalovirus infection. These receptors lack a known antigen. TCRdb called the reads again in MiXCR, with one record for every CDR3 protein. The sample consists of roughly 920,000 distinct CDR3 sequences, around 30% of them appearing once. Sequenced material: cultured CD8+ T cells from PBMCs, taken from culture after CMV antigen stimulation. All receptors derive from a human donor in good health (CMV status not recorded). Some clones in this sample may be carry-over from other donors' samples.

The table lists this clonotype with a few counts. This chain uses TRBV6-2 or TRBV6-3 with TRBJ1-1; D remains unclear. This CDR3 has 14 residues. With 2 bases removed from V and 7 bases from J, the gap between germline ends came to 14 bases. CDR1 is MNHEY and CDR2 is SVGEGT in the germline V gene. The CDR3 loop reads CASSYRNNPLEAFF. The CDR3 DNA reads as TGTGCCAGCAGTTACCGGAACAACCCCCTTGAAGCTTTCTTT.

In its sample, this clonotype was seen a few times. The rearrangement links TRBV19 to TRBJ2-7; no clear D gene. Germline V gene sequence: CDR1 LNHDA, CDR2 SQIVND (reference sequence). The CDR3 runs 13 residues. V was cut by 6 bases and J by 2 bases, with 11 bases left in between. In DNA, the CDR3 is TGTGCCAGTAGCGCTCCCCTCACCTACGAGCAGTACTTC. Translating gives CASSAPLTYEQYF.

The V call is TRBV6-2 or TRBV6-3, the J call TRBJ2-1, with 7 nucleotides matching TRBD1. The V gene's germline CDR1 is MNHEY and CDR2 SVGEGT. The CDR3 is 15 amino acids. V trimming: 1 base; J trimming: 8 bases; junction bases outside the gene matches: 8. CDR3 coding DNA: TGTGCCAGCAGTTACTTTGGCCAGGGGGTGGATGAGCAGTTCTTC. Its protein product is CASSYFGQGVDEQFF.

This clonotype was seen at least ten times. The chain has TRBV7-6 and TRBJ2-4, with TRBD2 matching over 13 bases. The CDR3 totals 19 residues. Germline-derived CDR1 and CDR2 are SGHVS and FNYEAQ. The ends lost 5 bases at V and 0 bases at J; junction bases unmatched: 10. The DNA for the CDR3 is TGTGCCAGCAGCCCCAGGACTAGCGGGGGCCGATTAGCCAAAAACATTCAGTACTTC. This encodes CASSPRTSGGRLAKNIQYF.

The chain carries TRBV4-1 and TRBJ2-1; D call uncertain. V lost 0 bases, J lost 2 bases, and 11 bases lay in between. CDR3 length: 16 amino acids. CDR1 MGHRA and CDR2 YSYEKL come from the germline V gene. CDR3 loop: CASSQEAQPTYNEQFF. The CDR3 DNA reads as TGCGCCAGCAGCCAAGAAGCACAGCCGACCTACAATGAGCAGTTCTTC.

The V and J genes are TRBV6-8 and TRBJ1-4; possibly TRBD1 for D (5 bases). The CDR3 consists of 14 residues. Per the germline V gene, CDR1 is MNHGY and CDR2 is SAAAGT. V dropped 5 bases and J dropped 11 bases, with 18 bases sitting between them. CDR3 DNA sequence: TGTGCCAGCAGTACCCGGGCAGGGATGAGGAAACTGTTTTTT. It translates to CASSTRAGMRKLFF.

This clonotype was detected ten times or more. The genes are TRBV28 and TRBJ2-7; the match to TRBD1 covers 7 bases. Germline V lookup: CDR1 MDHEN, CDR2 SYDVKM. After removal of 4 bases from V and 4 bases from J, the junction contained 13 bases not matched to a gene. The CDR3 extends over 16 amino acids. In nucleotides, the CDR3 is TGTGCCAGCAGTTCATACATCCGGGACAGACCTTACGAGCAGTACGTC. It encodes CASSSYIRDRPYEQYV.

This clonotype was recorded many times. The chain uses TRBV4-3 and TRBJ2-1, with D perhaps matching TRBD2 (5 bases). CDR1 is LGHNA and CDR2 is YSLEER in the germline V gene. The CDR3 spans 13 residues. Trimming removed 4 bases from V and 8 bases from J, with 12 bases in between. CDR3 sequence (DNA): TGCGCCAGCAGCCCCCCCGGACTCGATGAGCAGTTCTTC. It yields the protein CASSPPGLDEQFF.

The CDR3 coding sequence is TGTGCCAGTAGACGACAGGGGGCTCCAAATCAGCCCCAGCATTTT. Translated, it gives CASRRQGAPNQPQHF. V is TRBV19 and J is TRBJ1-5; 10 bases line up with TRBD1. J gave up 4 bases and V 6 bases, and 6 bases lay outside the gene matches. The germline V gene encodes CDR1 LNHDA and CDR2 SQIVND (reference sequence). The CDR3 is 15 residues long. Complete variable domain (other parts from reference TRBV19 and TRBJ1-5): DGGITQSPKYLFRKEGQNVTLSCEQNLNHDAMYWYRQDPGQGLRLIYYSQIVNDFQKGDIAEGYSVSREKKESFPLTVTSAQKNPTAFYLCASRRQGAPNQPQHFGDGTRLSIL.

In its sample, this clonotype was seen a few times. The J gene is TRBJ1-4, the V gene TRBV6-6; D gene unclear. This CDR3 contains 16 residues. The V and J ends lost 5 bases and 0 bases respectively, with 13 bases between them. Germline V gives CDR1 MNHNY, CDR2 SVGAGI (reference sequence). This CDR3 reads CASSPGPLPTNEKLFF. CDR3 nucleotide sequence: TGTGCCAGCAGTCCCGGGCCACTTCCAACTAATGAAAAACTGTTTTTT.

Here the CDR3 DNA reads TGTGCCAGCAGCTTGGGGTCTGGGCTAGCAAACGAGCAGTACGTC. Translated, it gives CASSLGSGLANEQYV. The gene calls are TRBV7-9 and TRBJ2-7, with TRBD2 as a possible D gene (5 bases). There are 15 residues in the CDR3. V lost 3 bases and J lost 5, with 17 bases in between. Per germline, CDR1 SEHNR and CDR2 FQNEAQ (reference sequence).

The genes are TRBV28 and TRBJ2-3; the D is unclear. V shed 2 bases and J shed 4 bases, with 7 bases lying between them. Germline loops: CDR1 MDHEN, CDR2 SYDVKM. This CDR3 comprises 13 residues. The DNA for the CDR3 is TGTGCCAGCAGTTTAGTCTGGGCAGATACGCAGTATTTT. Amino acid sequence: CASSLVWADTQYF. Full variable domain (missing parts from reference TRBV28 and TRBJ2-3): DVKVTQSSRYLVKRTGEKVFLECVQDMDHENMFWYRQDPGLGLRLIYFSYDVKMKEKGDIPEGYSVSREKKERFSLILESASTNQTSMYLCASSLVWADTQYFGPGTRLTVL.

The chain employs TRBV7-3 and TRBJ2-2, with D possibly being TRBD1 (6 bases). V lost 2 bases and J 4 bases, leaving 8 bases between the germline ends. Germline assignment: CDR1 SGHTA and CDR2 FQGTGA. The CDR3 runs to 14 residues. The CDR3 loop reads CASSLWGLTGELFF. The CDR3 DNA is TGTGCCAGCAGCTTATGGGGGCTCACCGGGGAGCTGTTTTTT.

The V gene is TRBV6-2 or TRBV6-3, the J gene TRBJ2-1, with 7 bases matching TRBD2. Germline loops: CDR1 MNHEY, CDR2 SVGEGT. With 11 bases clipped from V and 8 bases from J, the junction kept 6 bases outside the gene matches. This CDR3 region has 11 residues. The CDR3 DNA sequence: TGTGCCGGCCGGGGGGAGGATGAGCAGTTCTTC. The encoded protein is CAGRGEDEQFF.